These 19 T cell receptor beta chains were sequenced from one sample in a study of neurological immune-mediated disorders (dated by TCRdb to between 2017 and 2020). The library was produced with 5' RACE. Sequenced on an Illumina HiSeq 2500. The raw public data were reprocessed by TCRdb itself: fastp quality trimming at Q25, MiXCR clonotype calling, in-frame beta chains only. A single entry per CDR3 protein holds the most common genes and DNA from its merged rows. This sample lists about 35,000 distinct CDR3 sequences; 3.5% to 4% were detected once. The top ten clones comprise roughly 2% of the sample. Source material: PBMCs. All receptors derive from a man aged 25-45 years with multiple sclerosis.

This clonotype was counted many times. The rearrangement joins TRBV20-1 to TRBJ2-5, with TRBD2 identical over 9 bases. CDR3 length equals 15 residues. The germline V gene encodes CDR1 DFQATT and CDR2 SNEGSKA (reference sequence). V was clipped by 3 bases and J by 2 bases; unmatched bases: 7. The CDR3 spells CSASRASGIQETQYF. CDR3 DNA sequence: TGCAGTGCTAGTAGGGCTAGCGGGATACAAGAGACCCAGTACTTC.

This clonotype was seen at least ten times. The chain combines TRBV7-2 with TRBJ1-1; D possibly corresponds to TRBD1 (5 bases). The V and J ends lost 5 bases and 3 bases respectively, with 19 bases between them. The V gene's germline CDR1 is SGHTA and CDR2 FQGNSA. This CDR3 region has 16 residues. CDR3 nucleotides: TGTGCCAGCAGCCGAATGGTGGGGGTTTTAGACACTGAAGCTTTCTTT. Its translation: CASSRMVGVLDTEAFF.

This clonotype has ten or more counts. This chain joins TRBV5-1 and TRBJ1-4; TRBD1 matches 8 bases. The CDR3 spans 14 residues. The germline V gene encodes CDR1 SGHRS and CDR2 YFSETQ. V shed 8 bases and J 8 bases; nucleotides not matched to a gene: 11. The CDR3, as DNA: TGCGCCAGTAAAGCAGGGGGCTTGGACGAAAAACTGTTTTTT. Protein sequence: CASKAGGLDEKLFF.

At least ten counts were recorded for this clonotype. This chain links TRBV5-5 with TRBJ2-5; 8 bases match TRBD1. The length of the CDR3 is 16 residues. With V trimmed by 3 bases and J by 4 bases, 11 bases remained unmatched. CDR1 and CDR2 from the germline V gene are SGHKS and YYEKEE (reference sequence). As DNA, the CDR3 is TGTGCCAGCAGCTCTGTGGACAGGGTCTTTTCAGAGACCCAGTACTTC. It yields the protein CASSSVDRVFSETQYF.

The sample holds many counts of this clonotype. This chain connects TRBV7-2 to TRBJ2-5, with 8 bases lining up with TRBD1. Trimming took 2 bases from V and 5 from J; bases not matched to a gene: 7. The CDR3 length is 15 residues. The germline V gene has CDR1 SGHTA and CDR2 FQGNSA. This CDR3 is CASSLSGGTRETQYF. In nucleotides, the CDR3 is TGTGCCAGCAGCTTATCAGGGGGCACAAGGGAGACCCAGTACTTC.

As for this clonotype: A junction end diverges from the germline sequence, so it may reflect a read error. The gene calls are TRBV12-3 or TRBV12-4 and TRBJ1-5; perhaps TRBD1 as D (6 bases). The CDR3 covers 14 residues. CDR3 sequence: CASSVTGPNQPQNF. Written as DNA, the CDR3 is TGTGCCAGCAGTGTGACAGGCCCTAATCAGCCCCAGAATTTT.

The table lists this clonotype with many counts. The V call is TRBV20-1, the J call TRBJ1-2; 9 nucleotides agree with TRBD1. The CDR3 is 15 residues long. With V trimmed by 3 bases and J by 8 bases, 13 bases remained unmatched. Germline values: CDR1 DFQATT, CDR2 SNEGSKA (reference sequence). CDR3 sequence (DNA): TGCAGTGCTAGGAGGTCGGGACAGGGAATCGGCGGCTACACCTTC. Protein: CSARRSGQGIGGYTF.

This clonotype was detected many times. The V gene is TRBV5-5, the J gene TRBJ1-1; tentatively, D is TRBD1 (5 bases). Germline loops: CDR1 SGHKS, CDR2 YYEKEE (reference sequence). The CDR3 has 13 amino acids. Trimming took off 2 bases at V and 5 bases at J, with 10 bases between the two ends. The CDR3 region is CASSFSGRTEAFF. CDR3 nucleotide sequence: TGTGCCAGCAGCTTTTCAGGGAGGACTGAAGCTTTCTTT.

The chain employs TRBV7-2 and TRBJ1-1; D is possibly TRBD1 (6 bases). This CDR3 spans 14 amino acids. V was cut by 1 base and J by 7 bases, with 13 bases left in between. The germline V gene encodes CDR1 SGHTA and CDR2 FQGNSA. The CDR3 loop reads CASSLVWQGLEAFF. The CDR3 bases are TGTGCCAGCAGCTTAGTCTGGCAGGGGCTTGAAGCTTTCTTT.

The table lists this clonotype with a few counts. V is TRBV7-9 and J is TRBJ1-4, with D unresolved. CDR1 and CDR2 (germline): SEHNR, FQNEAQ (reference sequence). V shed 5 bases and J shed 0 bases, with 19 bases lying between them. The CDR3 totals 18 residues. CDR3 region: CASSAGGLPLATNEKLFF. For the CDR3, the DNA is TGTGCCAGCAGCGCCGGCGGGCTTCCCCTTGCAACTAATGAAAAACTGTTTTTT.

This clonotype appeared many times. The rearrangement joins TRBV7-9 to TRBJ1-4; a possible D gene is TRBD1 (5 bases). Germline V gene data show CDR1 as SEHNR and CDR2 as FQNEAQ (reference sequence). The CDR3 is 16 residues long. The V and J ends lost 6 bases and 0 bases respectively, with 14 bases between them. The CDR3 here is CASRIVGPATNEKLFF. DNA of the CDR3: TGTGCCAGCAGGATAGTGGGGCCTGCAACTAATGAAAAACTGTTTTTT. Filled out from reference TRBV7-9 and TRBJ1-4, the complete variable domain reads DTGVSQNPRHKITKRGQNVTFRCDPISEHNRLYWYRQTLGQGPEFLTYFQNEAQLEKSRLLSDRFSAERPKGSFSTLEIQRTEQGDSAMYLCASRIVGPATNEKLFFGSGTQLSVL.

The gene calls are TRBV3-1 and TRBJ1-1; TRBD1 might be the D (6 bases). This CDR3 contains 12 residues. CDR1 LGHDT and CDR2 YNNKEL come from the germline V gene (reference sequence). The germline V and J ends were trimmed by 3 bases and 8 bases, with 10 bases remaining between them. CDR3 protein: CASSQDRREAFF. DNA of the CDR3: TGTGCCAGCAGCCAGGACAGAAGAGAAGCTTTCTTT.

This clonotype showed up many times. This chain uses TRBV5-4 with TRBJ2-5, with D uncertain. V dropped 4 bases and J dropped 1 base, with 14 bases sitting between them. CDR3 length equals 15 residues. Germline V gene data show CDR1 as SGHNT and CDR2 as YYREEE (reference sequence). The CDR3 DNA is TGTGCCAGCAGCCAAAGGAGCCGGTCCCAAGAGACCCAGTACTTC. This encodes CASSQRSRSQETQYF. Filled out from reference TRBV5-4 and TRBJ2-5, the complete variable domain reads ETGVTQSPTHLIKTRGQQVTLRCSSQSGHNTVSWYQQALGQGPQFIFQYYREEENGRGNFPPRFSGLQFPNYSSELNVNALELDDSALYLCASSQRSRSQETQYFGPGTRLLVL.

This clonotype was found a few times. This chain uses TRBV24-1 with TRBJ1-6; TRBD1 aligns across 8 bases. CDR3 size: 12 residues. V gave up 4 bases and J gave up 15 bases; unmatched junction bases: 4. Germline lookup yields CDR1 KGHDR and CDR2 SFDVKD. CDR3 sequence reads: CATSEHTGGLHF. For the CDR3, the DNA is TGTGCCACCAGTGAGCATACAGGGGGCCTCCACTTT.

This clonotype was picked up many times. The chain recombines TRBV20-1 with TRBJ1-2; D possibly corresponds to TRBD1 (5 bases). The CDR3 has 15 amino acids. The germline CDR1 and CDR2 sequences are DFQATT and SNEGSKA (reference sequence). V was clipped by 5 bases and J by 5 bases, with 21 bases between them. The CDR3 loop is CSAPQGSTAQYGYTF. DNA of the CDR3: TGCAGTGCTCCCCAAGGGTCGACAGCACAATATGGCTACACCTTC.

This clonotype was found many times. This chain connects TRBV29-1 to TRBJ2-7; 9 positions agree with TRBD1. There are 13 residues in the CDR3. CDR1 SQVTM and CDR2 ANQGSEA come from the germline V gene. After removal of 7 bases from V and 3 bases from J, the junction contained 7 bases not matched to a gene. CDR3 nucleotides: TGCAGCGGCCGGGACAGGGATAGCTACGAGCAGTACTTC. The encoded protein is CSGRDRDSYEQYF.

This clonotype was found many times. The V gene is TRBV18, the J gene TRBJ2-3; 8 bases map to TRBD1. Germline CDR1 KGHSH, CDR2 LQKENI. The trim removed 2 bases at V and 2 bases at J, leaving 9 bases unmatched. CDR3 length: 17 residues. CDR3 bases: TGTGCCAGCTCACCAAAATGGCAGGGGGCCATCACAGATACGCAGTATTTT. Its translation: CASSPKWQGAITDTQYF.

This clonotype was detected ten times or more. The chain recombines TRBV7-8 with TRBJ2-5; no clear D gene. The CDR3 totals 16 residues. The V gene lost 0 bases and the J gene lost 2 bases, with 13 bases spanning the gap. Germline-derived CDR1 and CDR2 are SGHVS and FQNEAQ. The CDR3 nucleotides are TGTGCCAGCAGCTTAGCGCCTCCGGACGGACAAGAGACCCAGTACTTC. Its protein is CASSLAPPDGQETQYF.

This clonotype is labeled as medium-sized. V usage is TRBV12-3 or TRBV12-4 and J usage is TRBJ2-1; 16 positions match TRBD2. CDR3 length: 17 amino acids. J gave up 12 bases and V 4 bases, and 12 bases lay outside the gene matches. The CDR3 bases are TGTGCCAGCAGTTCAGGGACTAGCGGGGGGGCAGGAGTAGTGCAGTTCTTC. It specifies CASSSGTSGGAGVVQFF.